This TCR beta chain was captured in a study of blood T cell repertoires in COVID-19. The germline CDR1 and CDR2 sequences are ENHRY and SYGVKD. This CDR3 contains 16 residues. V lost 4 bases to trimming and J lost 4 bases; unmatched junction nucleotides: 11. This clone was counted a few times. Some clones are missing from TCRdb's copy, which holds only in-frame ones; the method was immunoSEQ multiplex PCR. The sample contains tens of thousands of clones, approximately 78% of which appear only once. The sample consisted of peripheral blood. The chain combines TRBV10-3 with TRBJ1-1; 8 bases align to TRBD1. The source of this sequence is a man older than 75 with acute or convalescent COVID-19. This CDR3 is CAISGRGRRVSTEAFF. CDR3 coding DNA: TGTGCCATCAGTGGCAGGGGGCGCCGAGTCTCCACTGAAGCTTTCTTT.